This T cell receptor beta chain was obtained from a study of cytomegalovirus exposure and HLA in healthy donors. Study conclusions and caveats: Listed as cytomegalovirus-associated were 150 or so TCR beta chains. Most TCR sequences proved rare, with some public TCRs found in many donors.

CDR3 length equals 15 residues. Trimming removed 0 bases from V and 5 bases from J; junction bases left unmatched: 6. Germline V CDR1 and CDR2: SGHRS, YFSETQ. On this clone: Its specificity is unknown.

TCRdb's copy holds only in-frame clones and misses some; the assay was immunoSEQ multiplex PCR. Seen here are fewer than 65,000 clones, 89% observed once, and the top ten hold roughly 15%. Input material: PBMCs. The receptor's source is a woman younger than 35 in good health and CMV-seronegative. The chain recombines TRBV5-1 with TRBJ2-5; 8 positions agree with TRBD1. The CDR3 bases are TGCGCCAGCAGCTTGGCCCCAGGGGGCTGGGAGACCCAGTACTTC. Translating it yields CASSLAPGGWETQYF.